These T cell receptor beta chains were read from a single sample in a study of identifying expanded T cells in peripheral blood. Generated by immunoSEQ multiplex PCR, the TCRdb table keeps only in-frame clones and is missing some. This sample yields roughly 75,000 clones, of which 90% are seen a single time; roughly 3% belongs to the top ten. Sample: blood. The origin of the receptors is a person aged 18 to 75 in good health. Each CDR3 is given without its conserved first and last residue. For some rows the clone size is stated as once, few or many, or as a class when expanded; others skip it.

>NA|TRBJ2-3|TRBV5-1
ASSLDPTSGTDTQY
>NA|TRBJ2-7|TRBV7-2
ASSSKGTGGLLYEQY
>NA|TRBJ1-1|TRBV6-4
AGTYRAMNTEAF
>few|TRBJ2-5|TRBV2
ASSESLGLSGTETQY
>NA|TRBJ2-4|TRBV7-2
ASSSDRDRKNIQY
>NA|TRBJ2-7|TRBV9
ASSAGTSGSEQY
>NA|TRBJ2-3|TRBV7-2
ASSWSERGVDGTQY
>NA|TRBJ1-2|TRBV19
ASSINRTGKRGYT
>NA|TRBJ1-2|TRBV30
AWRAAGSYGYT
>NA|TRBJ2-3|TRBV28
ASSPTLTDTQY
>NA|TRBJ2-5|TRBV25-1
ASSAPRETQY
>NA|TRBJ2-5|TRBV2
ASSVGTGGAETQY
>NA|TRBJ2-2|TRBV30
AWSVLADNTGELF
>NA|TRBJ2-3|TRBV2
ASSRAVEGTQY
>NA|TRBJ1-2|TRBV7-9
ASSPRTGGYT
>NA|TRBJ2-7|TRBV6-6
ASSYWGAYEQY
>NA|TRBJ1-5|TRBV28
ASKGDQPQH
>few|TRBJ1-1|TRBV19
ASSAHQNTEAF
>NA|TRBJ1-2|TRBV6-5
ASSPQGTYGYT
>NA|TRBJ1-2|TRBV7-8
ASSSGVNYGYT
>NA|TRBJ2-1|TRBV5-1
ASSFSGRAGNEQF
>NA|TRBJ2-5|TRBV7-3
ASSKGLAGGLSQETQY
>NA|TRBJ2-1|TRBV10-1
ASSESSTGEEYNEQF
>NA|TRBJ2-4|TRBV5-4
ASSLDSQGAKNIQY